This TCR beta chain was captured by sequencing in a study of shared clonotypes between healthy human individuals. Among the donors, all were Caucasian adults who lived in Nashville, Tennessee. Trimming stripped 7 bases from V and 0 bases from J, with 12 bases between. The CDR3 is 15 residues long. Germline V CDR1 and CDR2: SGHTA, FQGNSA. Execution of the assay was at deep level. As originally analysed: Sequence data from immunoSEQ were junction-only and lacked quality scores; consequently, filtering differed. TCRdb's table, derived via immunoSEQ multiplex PCR, lists solely in-frame clones and lacks some. From that table come the V and J calls and clone size; the DNA was used to work out D and trimming. This sample has roughly 490,000 clones, with 76% found just once. Only a few counts were recorded for this clone.

The clonotype was recovered from a woman between 40 and 55 years old in good health. Some clones in this sample may be carry-over from other donors' samples. The sample was PBMCs. This chain links TRBV7-2 with TRBJ2-2, with D tentatively TRBD1 or TRBD2 (6 bases each). The CDR3 loop reads CASIKGGTNTGELFF. The DNA of the CDR3 is TGTGCCAGCATCAAGGGGGGAACGAACACCGGGGAGCTGTTTTTT. Full variable domain (rest looked up from reference TRBV7-2 and TRBJ2-2): GAGVSQSPSNKVTEKGKDVELRCDPISGHTALYWYRQSLGQGLEFLIYFQGNSAPDKSGLPSDRFSAERTGGSVSTLTIQRTQQEDSAVYLCASIKGGTNTGELFFGEGSRLTVL.